This is a list of T cell receptor beta chains from one sample in a study of shared clonotypes between healthy human individuals. Only in-frame clones appear in the TCRdb table, and some are missing; sequencing was by immunoSEQ multiplex PCR. The sample holds a few hundred thousand clones, roughly 80% seen once. Source material: memory CD4+ T cells sorted from blood. The origin of the receptors is a man between 25 and 39 years old in good health. Each CDR3 is given with its conserved first and last residue. Each record gives: clone size, D gene, J gene, V gene, CDR3 protein, CDR3 DNA. A D gene is named only where the DNA matches it firmly. Clone sizes are given selectively: once, few, many, or a class where the clone is expanded.

>once|NA|TRBJ1-5|TRBV14
CASSQGLHQPQHF
TGTGCCAGCAGCCAGGGACTTCATCAGCCCCAGCATTTT
>NA|TRBD2|TRBJ2-5|TRBV6-6
CASSFPGGLQETQYF
TGTGCCAGCAGTTTCCCGGGAGGGCTGCAAGAGACCCAGTACTTC
>NA|NA|TRBJ2-3|TRBV5-1
CASSYSLPSTDTQYF
TGCGCCAGCAGCTACTCCCTGCCTAGCACAGATACGCAGTATTTT
>few|NA|TRBJ2-3|TRBV5-1
CASSFRSLGGADTQYF
TGCGCCAGCAGCTTTAGATCGTTAGGTGGGGCGGATACGCAGTATTTT
>NA|NA|TRBJ2-7|TRBV30
CAWSFTYEQYF
TGTGCCTGGAGTTTCACCTACGAGCAGTACTTC
>NA|NA|TRBJ2-6|TRBV9
CASSGTGANVLTF
TGTGCCAGCAGCGGGACCGGGGCCAACGTCCTGACTTTC
>NA|NA|TRBJ2-1|TRBV6-5
CASSYQQAALGNEQFF
TGTGCCAGCAGTTACCAACAGGCAGCCCTGGGAAATGAGCAGTTCTTC
>NA|NA|TRBJ2-3|TRBV2
CASSGLGGADTQYF
TGTGCCAGCAGTGGACTAGGTGGCGCAGATACGCAGTATTTT
>NA|NA|TRBJ1-1|TRBV5-5
CASSFFGTTNTEAFF
TGTGCCAGCAGCTTCTTCGGGACGACCAACACTGAAGCTTTCTTT
>many|NA|TRBJ1-1|TRBV7-8
CASGIQAGSQNTEAFF
TGTGCCAGCGGTATCCAGGCGGGGAGCCAGAACACTGAAGCTTTCTTT
>NA|NA|TRBJ2-2|TRBV5-8
CASSLGAIPGELFF
TGTGCCAGCAGCTTGGGGGCTATCCCCGGGGAGCTGTTTTTT
>few|NA|TRBJ2-1|TRBV27
CASRSLGVQGNEQFF
TGTGCCAGCAGGTCCCTGGGGGTCCAGGGCAATGAGCAGTTCTTC
>NA|TRBD2|TRBJ2-1|TRBV9
CASSARLAGRKYNEQFF
TGTGCCAGCAGCGCCAGACTAGCGGGAAGGAAATACAATGAGCAGTTCTTC
>NA|NA|TRBJ2-7|TRBV7-2
CASSSNRVSYEQYF
TGTGCCAGCAGCTCAAACAGGGTCTCCTACGAGCAGTACTTC
>NA|TRBD2|TRBJ2-1|TRBV5-8
CASSSGLVSNEQFF
TGTGCCAGCAGCTCGGGACTAGTAAGCAATGAGCAGTTCTTC
>NA|NA|TRBJ1-3|TRBV5-5
CATGGSSGNTIYF
TGTGCCACCGGCGGGAGCTCTGGAAACACCATATATTTT
>NA|TRBD2|TRBJ2-1|TRBV18
CASSPTSGRYNEQFF
TGTGCCAGCTCTCCCACTAGCGGGAGGTACAATGAGCAGTTCTTC
>NA|NA|TRBJ2-1|TRBV7-9
CATSGPGGGNEQFF
TGTGCCACCTCGGGACCCGGGGGTGGGAACGAGCAGTTCTTC
>NA|TRBD1|TRBJ2-5|TRBV5-1
CASSNRDRGQETQYF
TGCGCCAGCAGCAACCGGGACAGGGGACAAGAGACCCAGTACTTC
>NA|TRBD2|TRBJ2-1|TRBV27
CASSPGTSGYNEQFF
TGTGCCAGCAGTCCCGGGACTAGCGGGTACAATGAGCAGTTCTTC
>few|TRBD2|TRBJ2-1|TRBV7-2
CASRERGSSYNEQFF
TGTGCCAGCAGGGAGCGGGGGAGCTCCTACAATGAGCAGTTCTTC
>NA|NA|TRBJ2-3|TRBV5-1
CASSLGDRSPTDTQYF
TGCGCCAGCAGCCTGGGGGACCGGTCCCCCACAGATACGCAGTATTTT
>NA|NA|TRBJ2-1|TRBV30
CAWSGAGGTYNEQFF
TGTGCCTGGAGTGGGGCAGGGGGGACTTACAATGAGCAGTTCTTC
>NA|NA|TRBJ1-3|TRBV5-5
CASSLFVGQLSSGNTIYF
TGTGCCAGCAGCTTGTTCGTAGGCCAATTAAGCTCTGGAAACACCATATATTTT
>NA|NA|TRBJ1-1|TRBV28
CASSPSGHSTEAFF
TGTGCCAGCAGTCCCTCGGGACATTCCACTGAAGCTTTCTTT
>few|TRBD1|TRBJ1-2|TRBV18
CASSPGVGQGGAYGYTF
TGTGCCAGCTCACCCGGAGTGGGACAGGGAGGGGCATATGGCTACACCTTC
>NA|TRBD2|TRBJ2-7|TRBV25-1
CASSGVGGLSYEQYF
TGTGCCAGCAGTGGAGTGGGAGGGCTTTCCTACGAGCAGTACTTC
>NA|NA|TRBJ2-2|TRBV6-1
CASSTIGGTGELFF
TGTGCCAGCAGCACCATAGGGGGTACCGGGGAGCTGTTTTTT
>NA|NA|TRBJ2-7|TRBV7-3
CASSLTGRGADQYF
TGTGCCAGCAGCTTAACGGGTCGGGGGGCGGATCAGTACTTC
>few|TRBD1|TRBJ2-5|TRBV28
CASSPADRGETQYF
TGTGCCAGCAGCCCCGCGGACAGGGGGGAGACCCAGTACTTC
>NA|NA|TRBJ1-1|TRBV14
CASSQDRKNTEAFF
TGTGCCAGCAGCCAAGATAGGAAGAACACTGAAGCTTTCTTT
>NA|NA|TRBJ1-2|TRBV18
CASSLDGYGYTF
TGTGCCAGCTCGCTCGACGGCTATGGCTACACCTTC